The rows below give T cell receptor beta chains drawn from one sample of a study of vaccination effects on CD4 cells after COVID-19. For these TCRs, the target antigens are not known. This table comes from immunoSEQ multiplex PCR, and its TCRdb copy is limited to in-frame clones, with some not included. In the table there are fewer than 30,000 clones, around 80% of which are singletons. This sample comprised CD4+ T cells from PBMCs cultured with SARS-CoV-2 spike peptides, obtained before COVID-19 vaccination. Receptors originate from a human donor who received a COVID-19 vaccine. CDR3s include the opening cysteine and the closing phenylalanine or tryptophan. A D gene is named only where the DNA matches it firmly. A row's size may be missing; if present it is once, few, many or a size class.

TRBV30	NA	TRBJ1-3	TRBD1	TGTGCCTGGAGTGTGTCCCGGACAGGTCCTGGAAACACCATATATTTT	CAWSVSRTGPGNTIYF
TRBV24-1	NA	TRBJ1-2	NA	TGTGCCACCAGTGATTGGGGTAACTATGGCTACACCTTC	CATSDWGNYGYTF
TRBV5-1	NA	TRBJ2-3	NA	TGCGCCAGCAGTTCTGGGGTGACAGGAACGTCCACAGATACGCAGTATTTT	CASSSGVTGTSTDTQYF
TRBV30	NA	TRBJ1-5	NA	TGTGCCTGGAGTAGGCGGATACATCAGCCCCAGCATTTT	CAWSRRIHQPQHF
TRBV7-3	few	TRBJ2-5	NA	TGTGCCAGCAGCTTAAATGGGACGAGTCAAGAGACCCAGTACTTC	CASSLNGTSQETQYF
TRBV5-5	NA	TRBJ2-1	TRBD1	TGTGCCAGCAGCTCAGACAGGGGTTACTACAATGAGCAGTTCTTC	CASSSDRGYYNEQFF
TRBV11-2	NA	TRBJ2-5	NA	TGTGCCAGCTCGTCCGGTGCGGAGACCCAGTACTTC	CASSSGAETQYF
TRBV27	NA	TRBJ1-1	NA	TGTGCCAGCAGTTTTGTGGGGAGCACTGAAGCTTTCTTT	CASSFVGSTEAFF
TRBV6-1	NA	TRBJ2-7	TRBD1	TGTGCCAGCAGCACGGACAGGGGGCGCCTCTACGAGCAGTACTTC	CASSTDRGRLYEQYF
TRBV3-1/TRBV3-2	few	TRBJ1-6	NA	TGTGCCAGCAGCCAAGGCTATGGGATAAATTCACCCCTCCACTTT	CASSQGYGINSPLHF
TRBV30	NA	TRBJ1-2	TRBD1	TGTGCCTGGGCCAAGGGGACAGGGCGCGGCTACACCTTC	CAWAKGTGRGYTF
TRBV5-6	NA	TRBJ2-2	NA	TGTGCCAGCAGCGGGCAGATCGCGAACACCGGGGAGCTGTTTTTT	CASSGQIANTGELFF
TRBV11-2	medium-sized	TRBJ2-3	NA	TGTGCCAGCAGCTCCCAGAGGGATACGCAGTATTTT	CASSSQRDTQYF
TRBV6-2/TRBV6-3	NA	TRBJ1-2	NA	TGTGCCAGCACCCCCGCGTTCGGCGGGGGCTATGGCTACACCTTC	CASTPAFGGGYGYTF
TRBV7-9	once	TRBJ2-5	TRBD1	TGTGCCAGCAGCTCCTCGGACAGGGCAGAAGAGACCCAGTACTTC	CASSSSDRAEETQYF
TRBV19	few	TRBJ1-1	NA	TGTGCCAGTAGTACCAGGTTCAACACTGAAGCTTTCTTT	CASSTRFNTEAFF
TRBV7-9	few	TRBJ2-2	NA	TGTGCATCTCAGGGGTTAATTGTTCGGGAGCTGTTTTTT	CASQGLIVRELFF
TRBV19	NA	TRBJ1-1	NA	TGTGCCAGTAGTAAAGACAGAAATGGAAGGGCTGAAGCTTTCTTT	CASSKDRNGRAEAFF
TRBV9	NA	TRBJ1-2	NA	TGTGCCAGCAGCGTAGGCGTCTTTCCAGGCTATGGCTACACCTTC	CASSVGVFPGYGYTF